Here is one T cell receptor (beta chain) with its context. The same CDR3 arises from other DNA sequences in this sample as well. These data belong to a study of blood T cell repertoires in COVID-19. Using immunoSEQ multiplex PCR, the repertoire was profiled, and TCRdb retains in-frame clones only, with some absent. Among about 260,000 clones listed, around 86% were seen once. The length of the CDR3 is 14 residues. V shed 6 bases, J shed 3 bases, and the junction held 6 bases outside the gene matches. The germline V gene has CDR1 SGHAT and CDR2 FQNNGV. The sample consisted of peripheral blood. This sequence joins TRBV11-2 and TRBJ2-3, with 7 bases fitting TRBD1. The receptor was isolated from a woman between 55 and 75 years old with COVID-19, enrolled during active disease. In DNA, the CDR3 is TGTGCCAGCAGTCCCGACAGGGTAACAGATACGCAGTATTTT. Protein sequence: CASSPDRVTDTQYF. The variable domain in full, completed from reference TRBV11-2 and TRBJ2-3, reads EAGVAQSPRYKIIEKRQSVAFWCNPISGHATLYWYQQILGQGPKLLIQFQNNGVVDDSQLPKDRFSAERLKGVDSTLKIQPAKLEDSAVYLCASSPDRVTDTQYFGPGTRLTVL.